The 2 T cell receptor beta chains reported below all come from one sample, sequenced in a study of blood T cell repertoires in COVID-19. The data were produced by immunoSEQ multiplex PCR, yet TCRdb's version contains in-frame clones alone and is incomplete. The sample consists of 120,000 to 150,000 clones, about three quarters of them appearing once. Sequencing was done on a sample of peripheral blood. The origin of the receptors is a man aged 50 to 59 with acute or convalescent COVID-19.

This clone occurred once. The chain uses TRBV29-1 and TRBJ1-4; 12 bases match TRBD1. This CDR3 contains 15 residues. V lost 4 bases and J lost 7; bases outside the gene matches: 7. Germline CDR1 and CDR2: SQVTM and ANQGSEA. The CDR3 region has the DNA TGCAGCGTTGCAGGGACAGGGGGCGCGGTTGAAAAACTGTTTTTT. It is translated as CSVAGTGGAVEKLFF.

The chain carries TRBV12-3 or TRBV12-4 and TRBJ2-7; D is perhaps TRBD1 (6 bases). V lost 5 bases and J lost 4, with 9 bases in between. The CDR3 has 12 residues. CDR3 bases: TGTGCCAGCAGTGAACAGGGATACGAGCAGTACTTC. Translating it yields CASSEQGYEQYF.